Presented here are 32 T cell receptor beta chains from one specimen sequenced in a study of Graves' ophthalmopathy and Graves' hyperthyroidism. Amplification targeted the TCR beta CDR3 regions, with RNA transcripts as the source material. RT-PCR in the first round used HTBI primers; a second-round multiplex PCR followed. TCRdb re-derived calls from the multiplex PCR reads in MiXCR, one entry per CDR3 protein. The sample has hundreds of thousands of distinct CDR3 sequences, roughly 39% seen once; the top ten hold around 3%. Source material: peripheral blood. These receptors were obtained from an adult man with Graves' ophthalmopathy.

For this clonotype: A much bigger clone sits one base away, suggesting this may be a read error. The V gene is TRBV5-1, the J gene TRBJ2-6; 7 bases align to TRBD1. Germline V CDR1 and CDR2: SGHRS, YFSETQ. This CDR3 has 16 residues. The CDR3 reads CASSLNRGTGANVPTF. DNA for the CDR3: TGCGCCAGCAGCTTGAATCGGGGTACAGGGGCCAACGTCCCGACTTTC.

CDR3 nucleotides: TGTGCCATCAACCCTAGCGGGACACAAGAGACCCAGTACTTC. As protein: CAINPSGTQETQYF. J is TRBJ2-5 and V is TRBV10-3, with 9 bases lining up with TRBD2. Germline V CDR1 and CDR2: ENHRY, SYGVKD. This CDR3 contains 14 residues. Trimming cost V 7 bases and J 2 bases; bases outside gene matches: 5.

This chain connects TRBV6-2 or TRBV6-3 to TRBJ2-7; tentatively, D is TRBD1 (6 bases). Trimming shortened V by 5 bases and J by 2 bases, and 10 bases separated the two germline ends. The CDR3 covers 13 residues. Germline-derived CDR1 and CDR2 are MNHEY and SVGEGT. CDR3 in amino acids: CASSRQEAYEQYF. The CDR3 nucleotides are TGTGCCAGCAGTAGACAGGAAGCCTACGAGCAGTACTTC.

About this clonotype itself: A much bigger clone sits one base away, suggesting this may be a read error. The chain has TRBV9 and TRBJ2-7, with D hard to call. CDR3 size: 15 residues. The germline V gene encodes CDR1 SGDLS and CDR2 YYNGEE. Between the trimmed V and J ends, which lost 1 base and 5 bases, there was a span of 16 bases. The CDR3 reads CASSVSGSRVNEQYF. CDR3 bases: TGTGCCAGCAGCGTAAGTGGTAGCCGTGTGAACGAGCAGTACTTC.

This clonotype was picked up many times. This chain uses TRBV10-3 with TRBJ2-7; perhaps TRBD1 as D (6 bases). The V end lost 10 bases, the J end lost 5 bases, and 12 bases lay between the germline ends. CDR1 is ENHRY, CDR2 SYGVKD, per germline. CDR3 length: 11 amino acids. The CDR3 DNA is TGTGCCAGCAGGGGTCCAAACGAGCAGTACTTC. Its protein product is CASRGPNEQYF.

Worth noting for this clonotype: A read error is possible here, since a much larger clone lies one base away. CDR3 nucleotides: TGTGCCATCAGTACGCCGGGGCTCTATGGCTACACCTTC. It yields the protein CAISTPGLYGYTF. The rearrangement links TRBV10-3 to TRBJ1-2; a weak D match, TRBD1 (5 bases). From germline, CDR1 is ENHRY and CDR2 SYGVKD. The CDR3 extends over 13 amino acids. Trimming cost V 5 bases and J 4 bases, with 11 bases left between them.

Points on this clonotype: The germline gene is not matched at one end of the junction; a read error may be the cause. CDR3 in amino acids: CASVFGQGAYYDYTF. The DNA for the CDR3 is TGTGCCAGCGTTTTTGGGCAGGGGGCCTACTATGACTACACCTTC. This chain joins TRBV24-1 and TRBJ1-2; the match to TRBD1 covers 8 bases. Germline V lookup: CDR1 KGHDR, CDR2 SFDVKD. This CDR3 is 15 amino acids long.

This clonotype appeared a few times. This chain connects TRBV7-3 to TRBJ2-2; TRBD1 matches 10 bases. Trimming took 5 bases from V and 4 from J; bases not matched to a gene: 4. This CDR3 is built from 15 residues. The germline CDR1 and CDR2 sequences are SGHTA and FQGTGA. CDR3 residues: CASSRGTGVTGELFF. The DNA for the CDR3 is TGTGCCAGCAGCCGGGGGACAGGGGTCACCGGGGAGCTGTTTTTT. Full variable domain (outside the CDR3, taken from reference TRBV7-3 and TRBJ2-2): GAGVSQTPSNKVTEKGKYVELRCDPISGHTALYWYRQSLGQGPEFLIYFQGTGAADDSGLPNDRFFAVRPEGSVSTLKIQRTERGDSAVYLCASSRGTGVTGELFFGEGSRLTVL.

This chain connects TRBV24-1 to TRBJ2-3; 7 bases are shared with TRBD1. V was clipped by 10 bases and J by 2 bases; unmatched bases: 5. CDR1 and CDR2 from the germline V gene are KGHDR and SFDVKD. This CDR3 spans 13 amino acids. Here the CDR3 reads CATETGPTDTQYF. The CDR3 nucleotides are TGTGCCACAGAGACAGGGCCCACAGATACGCAGTATTTT.

This clonotype was recorded only once. The chain carries TRBV4-2 and TRBJ2-7; 7 bases match TRBD1. The CDR3 contains 16 residues. The V gene's germline CDR1 is LGHNA and CDR2 YNFKEQ. The V and J ends lost 1 base and 2 bases, in that order; junction bases with no gene match: 8. CDR3 protein: CASSQVFRDRAYEQYF. The CDR3 coding sequence is TGTGCCAGCAGCCAAGTGTTCCGGGACAGAGCCTACGAGCAGTACTTC.

The chain links TRBV7-3 to TRBJ2-5; 9 positions match TRBD1. Germline CDR1 is SGHTA and CDR2 is FQGTGA. This CDR3 has 16 amino acids. J lost 1 base, V lost 7 bases, and 10 bases had no gene match. CDR3 region: CASMLSTGGSQETQYF. In DNA, the CDR3 is TGTGCCAGCATGCTGTCTACAGGGGGCTCCCAAGAGACCCAGTACTTC.

This clonotype was counted once. Possible read error: a much larger clone is one base away. The V and J genes are TRBV9 and TRBJ2-5; the D gene is possibly TRBD2 (6 bases). Germline V gene sequence: CDR1 SGDLS, CDR2 YYNGEE. V lost 0 bases and J lost 7, with 16 bases in between. This CDR3 spans 15 amino acids. The CDR3 DNA sequence: TGTGCCAGCAGCGTAGGGGCTAGCGAGAAAGGGACCCAGTACTTC. Protein sequence: CASSVGASEKGTQYF.

V usage is TRBV25-1 and J usage is TRBJ2-7, with D perhaps given as TRBD1 or TRBD2 (5 bases each). This CDR3 has 16 amino acids. Germline CDR1 is MGHDK and CDR2 is SYGVNS. V lost 6 bases, J lost 7 bases, and 25 bases lay in between. This CDR3 reads CASSVRGVTYPSEQYF. The CDR3 nucleotides read TGTGCCAGCAGCGTAAGAGGGGTTACTTACCCCTCGGAGCAGTACTTC.

This clonotype was recorded many times. The rearrangement uses TRBV20-1 and TRBJ2-7; D could derive from TRBD1 or TRBD2 (5 bases each). The V gene's germline CDR1 is DFQATT and CDR2 SNEGSKA (reference sequence). This CDR3 contains 13 residues. Trimming pared 2 bases from V and 7 bases from J, leaving 15 bases between. This CDR3 reads CSARRGPAREQYF. CDR3 bases: TGCAGTGCTAGACGGGGCCCCGCGAGGGAGCAGTACTTC.

V and J are TRBV5-1 and TRBJ1-2, with D possibly matching TRBD1 (6 bases). Germline-derived CDR1 and CDR2 are SGHRS and YFSETQ. V was cut by 9 bases and J by 4 bases, with 10 bases left in between. This CDR3 region has 11 residues. The CDR3 DNA reads as TGCGCCAAACAGGGCCTCTATGGCTACACCTTC. Encoded protein: CAKQGLYGYTF.

The chain is built from TRBV10-3 and TRBJ1-2, with D maybe TRBD1 (5 bases). CDR3 length: 11 amino acids. Germline values: CDR1 ENHRY, CDR2 SYGVKD. Trimming took off 11 bases at V and 12 bases at J, with 19 bases between the two ends. Written as DNA, the CDR3 is TGTGCCGCCAGGATGGGGGACGGAAACACCTTC. Protein: CAARMGDGNTF.

The chain employs TRBV10-3 and TRBJ1-6; perhaps TRBD1 as D (6 bases). Germline V lookup: CDR1 ENHRY, CDR2 SYGVKD. Trimming cost V 4 bases and J 7 bases, with 14 bases left between them. There are 15 residues in the CDR3. CDR3 in DNA: TGTGCCATCAGTGGGGGGGGGGCTGGGAATTCACCCCTCCACTTT. It encodes CAISGGGAGNSPLHF.

This clonotype was counted ten times or more. The rearrangement uses TRBV5-6 and TRBJ2-6, with D maybe TRBD1 (6 bases). Germline V gene data show CDR1 as SGHDT and CDR2 as YYEEEE. Trimming stripped 2 bases from V and 4 bases from J, with 16 bases between. The length of the CDR3 is 17 residues. The CDR3 DNA reads as TGTGCCAGCAGCTTCGTCCCAGGGGCGCGAGGGGCCAACGTCCTGACTTTC. It specifies CASSFVPGARGANVLTF.

This chain links TRBV7-8 with TRBJ2-7; 7 bases align to TRBD1. CDR1 is SGHVS and CDR2 is FQNEAQ in the germline V gene. The CDR3 extends over 19 amino acids. Losses at the gene ends were 1 base for V and 2 bases for J; bases not matched to a gene: 17. The CDR3 spells CASSLVSDRRLGGTYEQYF. CDR3 coding DNA: TGTGCCAGCAGCTTAGTGTCGGACAGGAGACTGGGTGGTACCTACGAGCAGTACTTC.

This clonotype has only a few counts. The chain joins TRBV2 to TRBJ2-1; D is unresolved. The CDR3 spans 12 residues. Looked up from germline, CDR1 is SNHLY and CDR2 is FYNNEI. Trimming took 5 bases from V and 2 from J, leaving 4 bases between them. The CDR3 coding sequence is TGTGCCAGCAGTACCGCCTACAATGAGCAGTTCTTC. Its translation: CASSTAYNEQFF.

This clonotype has only a few counts. At one boundary the junction diverges from the germline segment, which might be a read error. The chain has TRBV10-3 and TRBJ2-5; D may be TRBD1 or TRBD2 (6 bases each). This CDR3 has 15 amino acids. Per the germline V gene, CDR1 is ENHRY and CDR2 is SYGVKD. CDR3 bases: TGTGCCAGCAGTCTGGGTTGGGGGGCCGGGGAGACCCAGTACTTC. It codes for CASSLGWGAGETQYF.

This clonotype was counted at least ten times. The CDR3 loop is CASSQDGIEQYF. The CDR3 bases are TGTGCCAGCAGCCAAGATGGGATCGAGCAGTACTTC. This chain uses TRBV4-2 with TRBJ2-7; unclear D gene. The CDR3 runs 12 residues. The ends were cut back, 0 bases at V and 6 bases at J, with 6 bases in the middle. The V gene's germline CDR1 is LGHNA and CDR2 YNFKEQ.

Concerning this clonotype: At one of its ends the junction is not consistent with the germline gene, which may arise from a read error. The chain couples TRBV12-3 or TRBV12-4 to TRBJ1-4; no reliable D call. This CDR3 is built from 13 residues. Here the CDR3 DNA reads TGTGCTAGTGGTGTCCCCGGCGATGGGGAACTGCTTTTT. Its translation: CASGVPGDGELLF.

The J gene is TRBJ1-2, the V gene TRBV7-9, with 7 bases identical to TRBD1. The J segment lost 5 bases and the V segment lost 1 base, leaving 7 bases of the junction unmatched. The CDR3 length is 15 residues. CDR1 and CDR2 from the germline V gene are SEHNR and FQNEAQ (reference sequence). The DNA for the CDR3 is TGTGCCAGCAGCTTAGTAGGGACAGCGTTGTATGGCTACACCTTC. This sequence encodes CASSLVGTALYGYTF.

The table lists this clonotype with a few counts. The chain recombines TRBV4-2 with TRBJ1-2; no clear D. The V and J ends lost 0 bases and 3 bases respectively, with 5 bases between them. CDR1 is LGHNA and CDR2 is YNFKEQ in the germline V gene. This CDR3 spans 13 amino acids. The CDR3 is CASSQDEDYGYTF. The CDR3 coding sequence is TGTGCCAGCAGCCAAGATGAAGACTATGGCTACACCTTC.

This clonotype was seen repeatedly, ten times or more. This chain links TRBV6-5 with TRBJ1-6; 8 bases align to TRBD1. The germline gives CDR1 MNHEY, CDR2 SVGAGI. The CDR3 length is 13 residues. V gave up 6 bases and J gave up 7 bases; unmatched junction bases: 2. CDR3 nucleotide sequence: TGTGCCAGCAGGACAGGGGCAAATTCACCCCTCCACTTT. Its protein product is CASRTGANSPLHF.

At least ten counts were recorded for this clonotype. The chain couples TRBV6-1 to TRBJ1-2; possible D gene TRBD1, 5 bases. With 6 bases removed from V and 0 bases from J, the gap between germline ends came to 14 bases. Per the germline V gene, CDR1 is MNHNS and CDR2 is SASEGT. CDR3 length equals 15 residues. CDR3 in DNA: TGTGCCAGCAGAAGCCGCAGGGTCACTAACTATGGCTACACCTTC. It is translated as CASRSRRVTNYGYTF.

The sample holds many counts of this clonotype. V usage is TRBV12-3 or TRBV12-4 and J usage is TRBJ1-5, with 7 positions matching TRBD1. The ends lost 6 bases at V and 5 bases at J; junction bases unmatched: 7. The CDR3 consists of 14 residues. CDR3 in DNA: TGTGCCAGCAGCCTAGACAGGGAGGATCAGCCCCAGCATTTT. Translation gives CASSLDREDQPQHF.

This clonotype was counted at least ten times. This chain connects TRBV3-1 to TRBJ2-5; a weak D match, TRBD2 (6 bases). Germline CDR1 LGHDT, CDR2 YNNKEL (reference sequence). V was trimmed by 4 bases and J by 5 bases, leaving 8 bases between them. The CDR3 runs 12 residues. The CDR3 loop reads CASSRRGETQYF. In nucleotides, the CDR3 is TGTGCCAGCAGCCGCCGGGGGGAGACCCAGTACTTC.

This clonotype has a count of ten or more. J is TRBJ2-5 and V is TRBV19, with 7 bases fitting TRBD1. Germline V gene data show CDR1 as LNHDA and CDR2 as SQIVND (reference sequence). CDR3 size: 14 residues. With 5 bases clipped from V and 0 bases from J, the junction kept 3 bases outside the gene matches. CDR3 DNA: TGTGCCAGTAGTGACAGGGCCCACCAAGAGACCCAGTACTTC. Residues: CASSDRAHQETQYF.

In this sample, this clonotype turned up once. Here the CDR3 DNA reads TGTGCCAGCAGACAGGGACAGGGGACCACCGGGGAGCTGTTTTTT. This sequence encodes CASRQGQGTTGELFF. This chain connects TRBV7-9 to TRBJ2-2; 10 bases are a match to TRBD1. CDR1 is SEHNR and CDR2 is FQNEAQ in the germline V gene (reference sequence). This CDR3 comprises 15 residues. J was trimmed by 4 bases and V by 6 bases; bases with no gene match: 5. Together with reference TRBV7-9 and TRBJ2-2, the CDR3 gives the full variable domain: DTGVSQNPRHKITKRGQNVTFRCDPISEHNRLYWYRQTLGQGPEFLTYFQNEAQLEKSRLLSDRFSAERPKGSFSTLEIQRTEQGDSAMYLCASRQGQGTTGELFFGEGSRLTVL.

This clonotype was seen more than once but under ten times. The rearrangement uses TRBV7-9 and TRBJ1-1; TRBD1 matches at 8 bases. Trimming cost V 6 bases and J 6 bases; bases outside gene matches: 9. The CDR3 contains 14 residues. Germline V CDR1 and CDR2: SEHNR, FQNEAQ (reference sequence). The CDR3 spells CASSPEDRVSEAFF. The CDR3 DNA is TGTGCCAGCAGTCCCGAGGACAGGGTCTCTGAAGCTTTCTTT.